The 14 T cell receptor beta chains in this list originate from one sample, sequenced in a study of T cells in localized non-small cell lung cancer. TCRdb keeps only in-frame clones here, not all; method: immunoSEQ multiplex PCR. The table lists some 30,000 clones, about nine tenths of them singletons. Sample: peripheral blood, taken before any cancer treatment. Receptors were obtained from a male donor older than 55 with stage III lung adenocarcinoma.

The V call is TRBV5-1, the J call TRBJ1-2; D unresolved. The V and J ends lost 0 bases and 5 bases respectively, with 11 bases between them. Germline V gives CDR1 SGHRS, CDR2 YFSETQ. CDR3 length: 14 amino acids. CDR3 DNA sequence: TGCGCCAGCAGCTTGGATAGGCCCCTGTATGGCTACACCTTC. It specifies CASSLDRPLYGYTF.

In nucleotides, the CDR3 is TGCGCCAGCAGCTTGGGCCCGACCCAAGAGACCCAGTACTTC. Residues: CASSLGPTQETQYF. The chain is built from TRBV5-1 and TRBJ2-5; D gene unclear. The V gene lost 0 bases and the J gene lost 1 base, with 7 bases spanning the gap. The length of the CDR3 is 14 residues. Germline CDR1 SGHRS, CDR2 YFSETQ.

The J gene is TRBJ2-7, the V gene TRBV9; TRBD2 matches 10 bases. The CDR3 has 15 residues. CDR1 and CDR2 from the germline V gene are SGDLS and YYNGEE. The V and J ends lost 4 bases and 0 bases, in that order; junction bases with no gene match: 4. Here the CDR3 DNA reads TGTGCCAGCAGCCCTAGCGGGAGTACCTCCTACGAGCAGTACTTC. Its translation: CASSPSGSTSYEQYF.

This chain connects TRBV5-4 to TRBJ2-5; D is tentatively TRBD1 or TRBD2 (5 bases each). CDR1 is SGHNT, CDR2 YYREEE, per germline (reference sequence). This CDR3 is built from 16 residues. V was cut by 4 bases and J by 0 bases, with 16 bases left in between. CDR3 nucleotide sequence: TGTGCCAGCAGCCCGCCGGGGCGGAAATACCAAGAGACCCAGTACTTC. Its protein is CASSPPGRKYQETQYF.

V gene TRBV7-9 combines with J gene TRBJ2-1, with a weak D call TRBD1 (6 bases). Between the trimmed V and J ends, which lost 3 bases and 9 bases, there was a span of 12 bases. The CDR3 runs to 13 residues. Germline V gene lookup returns CDR1 SEHNR and CDR2 FQNEAQ (reference sequence). CDR3 in amino acids: CASSFPGAIEQFF. The CDR3 bases are TGTGCCAGCAGCTTCCCAGGGGCTATTGAGCAGTTCTTC.

The V and J genes are TRBV7-3 and TRBJ1-6, with a possible D match to TRBD1 (5 bases). V was shortened by 5 bases and J by 7 bases, with 12 bases between the two germline ends. The germline gives CDR1 SGHTA, CDR2 FQGTGA. This CDR3 contains 14 residues. CDR3 bases: TGTGCCAGCAGCCGAGGGACGGGAAATTCACCCCTCCACTTT. It encodes CASSRGTGNSPLHF.

The chain links TRBV5-4 to TRBJ2-3; D may be TRBD1 or TRBD2 (5 bases each). This CDR3 has 14 residues. Trimming took off 4 bases at V and 5 bases at J, with 14 bases between the two ends. Germline CDR1 reads SGHNT; CDR2 reads YYREEE (reference sequence). CDR3 amino acids: CASSPGPREDTQYF. CDR3 bases: TGTGCCAGCAGCCCGGGACCTCGGGAAGATACGCAGTATTTT.

The gene calls are TRBV6-5 and TRBJ2-7; D gene ambiguous. Trimming stripped 5 bases from V and 1 base from J, with 12 bases between. The CDR3 length is 14 residues. Germline-derived CDR1 and CDR2 are MNHEY and SVGAGI. For the CDR3, the DNA is TGTGCCAGCAGTCCTCGCGCGGATTCCTACGAGCAGTACTTC. Its translation is CASSPRADSYEQYF.

This clone was detected once. The chain joins TRBV10-3 to TRBJ2-7; D tentatively fits TRBD1 or TRBD2 (5 bases each). Trimming removed 0 bases at V and 4 bases at J, with 10 bases between. CDR3 length equals 14 residues. Germline loops: CDR1 ENHRY, CDR2 SYGVKD. The CDR3 sequence is CAISESGTGYEQYF. The DNA for the CDR3 is TGTGCCATCAGTGAGTCGGGGACGGGATACGAGCAGTACTTC.

The chain uses TRBV15 and TRBJ1-1, with D tentatively TRBD1 (5 bases). This CDR3 comprises 14 residues. Germline values: CDR1 LNHNV, CDR2 YYDKDF (reference sequence). Trimming removed 6 bases at V and 7 bases at J, with 18 bases between. The CDR3 bases are TGTGCCACCAGGGGAGGGACGGAATTAGGTGAAGCTTTCTTT. Residues: CATRGGTELGEAFF.

The J gene is TRBJ2-7, the V gene TRBV6-1; 8 bases map to TRBD1. Germline CDR1 MNHNS, CDR2 SASEGT. The CDR3 consists of 12 residues. V lost 8 bases and J lost 2; bases outside the gene matches: 2. Here the CDR3 DNA reads TGTGCCAGCGGGACAGGTCCCTACGAGCAGTACTTC. Amino acid sequence: CASGTGPYEQYF.

The chain joins TRBV11-3 to TRBJ1-1; D is unclear. Germline V gene sequence: CDR1 SGHNT, CDR2 YENEEA. The CDR3 runs to 15 residues. Trimming shortened V by 5 bases and J by 7 bases, and 20 bases separated the two germline ends. In nucleotides, the CDR3 is TGTGCCAGCAGCCCTACCCAGGCCGCGGCCGGTGAAGCTTTCTTT. It codes for CASSPTQAAAGEAFF.

This chain links TRBV6-1 with TRBJ2-2, with a possible D match to TRBD1 (5 bases). V dropped 2 bases and J dropped 5 bases, with 9 bases sitting between them. Germline V gene lookup returns CDR1 MNHNS and CDR2 SASEGT. There are 14 residues in the CDR3. The CDR3 DNA sequence: TGTGCCAGCAGTGAACAGGGTCCTACCGGGGAGCTGTTTTTT. It specifies CASSEQGPTGELFF.

This rearrangement joins TRBV10-1 to TRBJ2-5, with a possible D match to TRBD2 (6 bases). The CDR3 covers 14 residues. CDR1 and CDR2 from the germline V gene are WNHNN and SYGVQD (reference sequence). V was pared by 6 bases and J by 6 bases, with 17 bases between. Written as DNA, the CDR3 is TGCGCCAGCAGCGACGGACTATCCAGGAAGACCCAGTACTTC. Translating it yields CASSDGLSRKTQYF.